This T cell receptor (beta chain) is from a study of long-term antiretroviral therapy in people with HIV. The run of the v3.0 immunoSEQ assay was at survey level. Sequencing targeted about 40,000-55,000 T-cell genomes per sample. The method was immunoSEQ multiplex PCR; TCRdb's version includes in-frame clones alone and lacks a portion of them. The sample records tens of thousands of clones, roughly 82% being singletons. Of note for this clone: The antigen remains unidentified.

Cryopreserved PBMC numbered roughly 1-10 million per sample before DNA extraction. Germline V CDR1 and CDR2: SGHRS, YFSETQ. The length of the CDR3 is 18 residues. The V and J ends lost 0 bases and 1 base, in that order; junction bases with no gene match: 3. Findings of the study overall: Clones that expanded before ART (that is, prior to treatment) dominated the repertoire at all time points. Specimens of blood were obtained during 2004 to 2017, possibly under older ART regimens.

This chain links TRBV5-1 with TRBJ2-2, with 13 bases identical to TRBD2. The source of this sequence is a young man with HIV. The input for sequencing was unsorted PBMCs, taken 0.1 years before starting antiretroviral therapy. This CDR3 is CASSLELAGGENTGELFF. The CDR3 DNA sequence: TGCGCCAGCAGCTTGGAACTAGCGGGGGGGGAGAACACCGGGGAGCTGTTTTTT.